Listed here are 20 T cell receptor beta chains from one sample, sequenced in a study of tumor-infiltrating lymphocytes in primary liver carcinoma (dated by TCRdb to about 2017). Total RNA and DNA were co-extracted without cell sorting from approximately 20-30 mg of bulk tissue using the AllPrep DNA/RNA mini kit. TCRdb lists the instrument as Illumina HiSeq 2500. A constant-region primer and ProtoScript II reverse transcriptase were used to reverse-transcribe TCRbeta-specific cDNA from roughly 500 ng total RNA. The TCRbeta libraries were prepared through three rounds of nested multiplex PCR following a slightly modified ARM-PCR procedure. The first two PCR rounds used multiplex TRBV1-TRBV30 forward primers with a Cbeta reverse primer, each for 10 cycles. TCRdb reanalyzed the raw reads on its own, using fastp at Q25 for trimming and MiXCR for clone calling, and kept in-frame beta chains. For every CDR3 protein sequence, its rows merge into one entry that carries the most common genes and DNA. The sample yields fewer than 70,000 distinct CDR3 sequences; less than 75% were counted once. The biggest ten clones account for 55% to 70% of the sample.

The source material was liver tumor tissue from sampling region 2. The sample's cell subset or site label, in plain terms: tumor region T2, inferior pole. These receptors all come from a man aged 40-49 years with primary liver carcinoma and hepatitis B virus infection.

The V and J genes are TRBV12-3 or TRBV12-4 and TRBJ2-1; 12 nucleotides agree with TRBD2. The CDR3 runs to 18 residues. Trimming at V came to 6 bases and at J to 0 bases, leaving 9 bases not matched to a gene. The CDR3 DNA follows: TGTGCCAGCAGGTTGGTACTAGCGGGAGGTCACTCCTACAATGAGCAGTTCTTC. Protein sequence: CASRLVLAGGHSYNEQFF.

About this clonotype: The junction does not match germline at one end; this may be a read error. The rearrangement joins TRBV7-9 to TRBJ2-2; D not resolved. CDR1 and CDR2 from the germline V gene are SEHNR and FQNEAQ (reference sequence). The CDR3 spans 12 residues. The CDR3 here is CASRSNTEELLF. DNA for the CDR3: TGTGCCAGCAGGTCGAACACCGAGGAGCTGCTTTTT.

Points on this clonotype: A much larger clonotype is one base distant, so this may be a read error. The rearrangement uses TRBV11-2 and TRBJ2-1, with D uncertain. The V gene lost 0 bases and the J gene lost 9 bases, with 9 bases spanning the gap. CDR3 length equals 13 residues. The germline V gene encodes CDR1 SGHAT and CDR2 FQNNGV. CDR3 protein: CASSLEVRAEQFF. The CDR3 coding sequence is TGTGCCAGCAGCTTAGAGGTGAGAGCTGAGCAGTTCTTC.

Worth noting for this clonotype: The missing conserved phenylalanine or tryptophan at the end of this CDR3 makes a read error likely. The DNA is left out, because the CDR3 cannot be placed on it with certainty; the CDR3 is given as TCRdb lists it. This sequence joins TRBV11-2 and TRBJ2-1; the table names TRBD2, a call not compared with the DNA. Germline-derived CDR1 and CDR2 are SGHAT and FQNNGV. The CDR3 adds up to 16 amino acids, both ends counted. CDR3 residues: CASSSRPSGRIYEQLL.

The table lists this clonotype with many counts. The genes are TRBV4-1 and TRBJ2-3, with 7 bases lining up with TRBD1. This CDR3 spans 14 amino acids. Germline CDR1 MGHRA, CDR2 YSYEKL. V lost 4 bases and J lost 4; bases outside the gene matches: 5. The CDR3 loop is CASSRDREPDTQYF. The CDR3 region has the DNA TGCGCCAGCAGCCGAGACAGGGAGCCAGATACGCAGTATTTT.

A note on this clonotype: At one boundary the junction diverges from the germline segment, which might be a read error. The genes are TRBV9 and TRBJ2-7; TRBD1 might be the D (6 bases). The CDR3 spans 15 residues. Germline-derived CDR1 and CDR2 are SGDLS and YYNGEE. CDR3: CASSVGSDRTYKQYF. CDR3 bases: TGTGCCAGCAGCGTAGGTTCCGACAGGACCTACAAGCAGTACTTC.

Many counts were recorded for this clonotype. J is TRBJ2-1 and V is TRBV7-8, with D tentatively TRBD2 (7 bases). This CDR3 spans 13 amino acids. V lost 5 bases, J lost 10 bases, and 15 bases lay in between. Germline V gene data show CDR1 as SGHVS and CDR2 as FQNEAQ. CDR3 bases: TGTGCCAGCAGCCCCGGGGGGCCTCTAGAGCAGTTCTTC. Residues: CASSPGGPLEQFF.

With respect to this clonotype: A junction boundary mismatches the germline segment, possibly from a read error. CDR3 in DNA: TGTGCCAGCAGCCAATATAAGAGCCAGAACACTGAAACTTTCTTT. It specifies CASSQYKSQNTETFF. V usage is TRBV4-2 and J usage is TRBJ1-1, with D uncertain. Germline V gene sequence: CDR1 LGHNA, CDR2 YNFKEQ. CDR3 size: 15 residues.

This clonotype was found many times. The chain combines TRBV10-3 with TRBJ2-5, with D perhaps matching TRBD1 or TRBD2 (5 bases each). The germline V and J ends were trimmed by 11 bases and 3 bases, with 13 bases remaining between them. There are 12 residues in the CDR3. Germline CDR1 is ENHRY and CDR2 is SYGVKD. DNA for the CDR3: TGTGCCTCCCGGGACGGCGAAGAGACCCAGTACTTC. This codes for CASRDGEETQYF.

This clonotype was seen at least ten times. V usage is TRBV4-2 and J usage is TRBJ2-2; no clear D. CDR1 and CDR2 (germline): LGHNA, YNFKEQ. The CDR3 extends over 14 amino acids. The V and J ends lost 0 bases and 8 bases respectively, with 10 bases between them. In DNA, the CDR3 is TGTGCCAGCAGCCAAGATCAGGTGGGAGGGGAGCTGTTTTTT. This translates into CASSQDQVGGELFF.

As concerns this clonotype: One end of the junction does not line up with germline, which may come from a read error. The chain joins TRBV11-2 to TRBJ2-7; D possibly corresponds to TRBD1 (6 bases). The length of the CDR3 is 13 residues. Germline loops: CDR1 SGHAT, CDR2 FQNNGV. Written as DNA, the CDR3 is TGTGCCAGTAGCTTAGATTTAGGGGGTGAGCAGTACTTC. This codes for CASSLDLGGEQYF. The variable domain in full, with the rest retrieved from reference TRBV11-2 and TRBJ2-7, is EAGVAQSPRYKIIEKRQSVAFWCNPISGHATLYWYQQILGQGPKLLIQFQNNGVVDDSQLPKDRFSAERLKGVDSTLKIQPAKLEDSAVYLCASSLDLGGEQYFGPGTRLTVT.

Comments on this clonotype: An end of the junction does not agree with germline; a read error may underlie this. The chain has TRBV29-1 and TRBJ2-1; D call uncertain. The germline gives CDR1 SQVTM, CDR2 ANQGSEA. This CDR3 is built from 12 residues. The CDR3 loop is CSVVGLDNEQIF. The CDR3 DNA reads as TGCAGCGTTGTCGGTCTAGACAATGAGCAGATCTTC.

The V gene is TRBV29-1, the J gene TRBJ1-2; D uncertain. Looked up from germline, CDR1 is SQVTM and CDR2 is ANQGSEA. V was shortened by 7 bases and J by 4 bases, with 13 bases between the two germline ends. The CDR3 covers 12 residues. The CDR3 region has the DNA TGCAGCGCCGAGGAGGCAGGCTATGGCTACACCTTC. Protein product: CSAEEAGYGYTF.

In regard to this clonotype: At one boundary the junction diverges from the germline segment, which might be a read error. This rearrangement joins TRBV7-9 to TRBJ2-3; D call uncertain. Looked up from germline, CDR1 is SEHNR and CDR2 is FQNEAQ (reference sequence). CDR3 size: 12 residues. The CDR3 region is CANSLVYQRLYF. The CDR3 DNA follows: TGTGCCAACAGCTTAGTCTACCAACGGTTGTATTTT.

A single count supports this clonotype. An end of the junction differs from the germline gene, which may be a read error. The rearrangement uses TRBV6-5 and TRBJ2-2, with D perhaps TRBD1 (5 bases). The CDR3 covers 15 residues. Per germline, CDR1 MNHEY and CDR2 SVGAGI. CDR3 region: CAGSYRSIRSGELFF. The CDR3 nucleotides read TGTGCCGGCAGTTACAGGTCCATCAGGTCCGGGGAGCTGTTTTTT.

Of note for this clonotype: The conserved final phenylalanine or tryptophan is absent from the CDR3, which likely points to a read error. The chain links TRBV10-3 to TRBJ2-7; TRBD2 might be the D (5 bases). The CDR3 is 15 residues long. Germline V lookup: CDR1 ENHRY, CDR2 SYGVKD. The CDR3: CAISVGEATSYDQYS. CDR3 in DNA: TGTGCCATCAGTGTCGGGGAAGCAACCTCCTACGACCAGTACTCC.

This clonotype was picked up one time. Relative to the germline gene, one junction end is altered; a read error may explain this. The chain uses TRBV12-3 or TRBV12-4 and TRBJ2-1; 11 positions match TRBD1. The CDR3 is 16 amino acids. The CDR3 loop is CDSSFRTGGSYNEQFF. In nucleotides, the CDR3 is TGTGACAGCAGTTTTCGGACAGGGGGCTCCTACAACGAGCAGTTCTTC.

This chain uses TRBV6-2 or TRBV6-3 with TRBJ2-1; TRBD2 is a possible D gene (5 bases). The CDR3 has 16 amino acids. Trimming stripped 4 bases from V and 5 bases from J, with 18 bases between. The germline gives CDR1 MNHEY, CDR2 SVGEGT. The CDR3 loop reads CASSFPRGLDHNEQFF. CDR3 DNA: TGTGCCAGCAGTTTCCCCCGAGGGTTGGACCACAATGAGCAGTTCTTC.

In regard to this clonotype: Since the CDR3 does not end with the conserved phenylalanine or tryptophan, this likely comes from a read error. The chain couples TRBV12-3 or TRBV12-4 to TRBJ2-4; D is perhaps TRBD2 (5 bases). This CDR3 region has 15 residues. For the CDR3, the DNA is TGTGCCAGCAGTTTAGTCCGGGATGACAAATACATTCAGTACTTG. Translated, it gives CASSLVRDDKYIQYL.

About this clonotype itself: The germline gene is not matched at one end of the junction; a read error may be the cause. The chain has TRBV7-9 and TRBJ2-1; 9 nucleotides match TRBD2. Germline V gives CDR1 SEHNR, CDR2 FQNEAQ (reference sequence). There are 16 residues in the CDR3. CDR3 protein: CASSLSLAGSYNEHFF. For the CDR3, the DNA is TGTGCCAGCAGCTTATCTCTAGCGGGGTCCTACAATGAGCACTTCTTC.